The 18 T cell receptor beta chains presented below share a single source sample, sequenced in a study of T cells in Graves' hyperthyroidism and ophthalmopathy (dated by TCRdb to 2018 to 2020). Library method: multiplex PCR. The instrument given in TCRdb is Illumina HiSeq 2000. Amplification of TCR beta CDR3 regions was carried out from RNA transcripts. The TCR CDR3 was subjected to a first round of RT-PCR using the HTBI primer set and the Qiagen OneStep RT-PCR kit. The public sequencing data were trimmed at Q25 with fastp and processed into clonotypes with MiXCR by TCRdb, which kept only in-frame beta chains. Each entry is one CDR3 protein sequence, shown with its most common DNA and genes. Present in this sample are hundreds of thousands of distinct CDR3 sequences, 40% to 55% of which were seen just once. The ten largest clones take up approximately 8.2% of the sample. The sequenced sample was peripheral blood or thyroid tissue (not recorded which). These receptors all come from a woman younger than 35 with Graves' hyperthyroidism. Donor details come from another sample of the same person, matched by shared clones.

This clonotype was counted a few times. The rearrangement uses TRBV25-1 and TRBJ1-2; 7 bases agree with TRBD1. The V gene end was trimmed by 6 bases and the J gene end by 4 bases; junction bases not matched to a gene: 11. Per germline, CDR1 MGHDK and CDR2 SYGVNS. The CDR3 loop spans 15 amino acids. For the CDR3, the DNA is TGTGCCAGCAGCATGCTACAGGGGAACGCCTATGGCTACACCTTC. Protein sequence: CASSMLQGNAYGYTF.

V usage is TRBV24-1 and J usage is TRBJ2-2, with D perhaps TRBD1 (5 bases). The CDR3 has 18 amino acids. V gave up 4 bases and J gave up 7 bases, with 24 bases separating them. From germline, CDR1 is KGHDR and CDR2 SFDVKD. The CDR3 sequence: CATSDPQGRITGVGELFF. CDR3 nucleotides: TGTGCCACCAGTGACCCCCAAGGACGGATAACAGGAGTCGGGGAGCTGTTTTTT.

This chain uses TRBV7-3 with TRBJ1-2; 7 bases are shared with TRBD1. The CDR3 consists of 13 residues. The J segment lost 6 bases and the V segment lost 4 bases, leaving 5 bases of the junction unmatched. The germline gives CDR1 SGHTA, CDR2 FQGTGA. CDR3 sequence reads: CASSSTGFDGYTF. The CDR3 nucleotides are TGTGCCAGCAGCTCGACAGGGTTCGATGGCTACACCTTC.

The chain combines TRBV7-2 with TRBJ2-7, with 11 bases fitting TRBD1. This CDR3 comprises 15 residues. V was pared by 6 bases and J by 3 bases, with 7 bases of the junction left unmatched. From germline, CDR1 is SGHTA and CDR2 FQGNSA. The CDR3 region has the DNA TGTGCCAGCAGTTATGACGGGACAGGGGGCTACGAGCAGTACTTC. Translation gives CASSYDGTGGYEQYF.

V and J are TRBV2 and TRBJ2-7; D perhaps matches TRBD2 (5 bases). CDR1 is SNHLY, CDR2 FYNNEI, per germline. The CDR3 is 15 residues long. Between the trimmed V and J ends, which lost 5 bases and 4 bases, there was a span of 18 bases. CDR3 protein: CASSPQFTGRYEQYF. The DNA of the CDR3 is TGTGCCAGCAGTCCACAGTTTACGGGGAGATACGAGCAGTACTTC. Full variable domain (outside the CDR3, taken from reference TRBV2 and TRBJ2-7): EPEVTQTPSHQVTQMGQEVILRCVPISNHLYFYWYRQILGQKVEFLVSFYNNEISEKSEIFDDQFSVERPDGSNFTLKIRSTKLEDSAMYFCASSPQFTGRYEQYFGPGTRLTVT.

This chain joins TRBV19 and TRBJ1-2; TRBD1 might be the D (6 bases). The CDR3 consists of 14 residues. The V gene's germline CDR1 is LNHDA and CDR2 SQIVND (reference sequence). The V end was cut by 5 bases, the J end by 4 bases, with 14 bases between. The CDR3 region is CASSLLEDSYGYTF. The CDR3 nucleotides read TGTGCCAGTAGTCTATTAGAGGACAGCTATGGCTACACCTTC.

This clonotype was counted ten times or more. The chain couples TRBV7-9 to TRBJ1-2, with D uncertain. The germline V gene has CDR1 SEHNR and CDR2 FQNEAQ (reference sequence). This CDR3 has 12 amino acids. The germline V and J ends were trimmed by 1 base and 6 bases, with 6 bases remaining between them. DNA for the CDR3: TGTGCCAGCAGCTTAGGGCCTAATGGCTACACCTTC. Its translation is CASSLGPNGYTF.

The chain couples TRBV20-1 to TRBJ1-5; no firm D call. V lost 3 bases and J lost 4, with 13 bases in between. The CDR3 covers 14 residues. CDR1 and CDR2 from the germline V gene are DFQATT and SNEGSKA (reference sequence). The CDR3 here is CSASTRVANQPQHF. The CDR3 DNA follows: TGCAGTGCTAGTACCCGGGTAGCAAATCAGCCCCAGCATTTT.

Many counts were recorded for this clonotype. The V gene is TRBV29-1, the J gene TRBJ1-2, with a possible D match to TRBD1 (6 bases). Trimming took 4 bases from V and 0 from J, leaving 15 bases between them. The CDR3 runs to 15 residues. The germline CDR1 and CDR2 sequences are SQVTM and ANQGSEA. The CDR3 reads CSVGEGGQPNYGYTF. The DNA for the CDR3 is TGCAGCGTTGGAGAGGGCGGACAGCCTAACTATGGCTACACCTTC. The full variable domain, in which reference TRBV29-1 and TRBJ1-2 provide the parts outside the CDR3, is SAVISQKPSRDICQRGTSLTIQCQVDSQVTMMFWYRQQPGQSLTLIATANQGSEATYESGFVIDKFPISRPNLTFSTLTVSNMSPEDSSIYLCSVGEGGQPNYGYTFGSGTRLTVV.

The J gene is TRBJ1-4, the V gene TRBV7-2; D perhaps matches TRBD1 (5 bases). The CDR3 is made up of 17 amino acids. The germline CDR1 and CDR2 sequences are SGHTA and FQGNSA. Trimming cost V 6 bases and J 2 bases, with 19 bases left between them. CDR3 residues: CASSPVDTVGTNEKLFF. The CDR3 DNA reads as TGTGCCAGCAGTCCGGTGGACACGGTCGGGACTAATGAAAAACTGTTTTTT.

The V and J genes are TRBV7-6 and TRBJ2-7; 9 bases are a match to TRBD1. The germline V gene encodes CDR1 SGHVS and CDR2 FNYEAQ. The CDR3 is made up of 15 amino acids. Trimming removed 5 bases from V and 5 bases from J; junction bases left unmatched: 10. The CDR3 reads CASSPTLGQGHEQYF. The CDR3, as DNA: TGTGCCAGCAGCCCCACGTTAGGACAGGGGCACGAGCAGTACTTC. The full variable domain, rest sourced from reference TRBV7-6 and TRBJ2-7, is GAGVSQSPRYKVTKRGQDVALRCDPISGHVSLYWYRQALGQGPEFLTYFNYEAQQDKSGLPNDRFSAERPEGSISTLTIQRTEQRDSAMYRCASSPTLGQGHEQYFGPGTRLTVT.

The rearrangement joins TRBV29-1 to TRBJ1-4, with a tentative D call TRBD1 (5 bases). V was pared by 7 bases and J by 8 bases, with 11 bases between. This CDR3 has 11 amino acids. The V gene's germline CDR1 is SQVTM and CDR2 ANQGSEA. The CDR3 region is CSGLEGEKLFF. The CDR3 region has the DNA TGCAGCGGCTTGGAGGGGGAAAAACTGTTTTTT.

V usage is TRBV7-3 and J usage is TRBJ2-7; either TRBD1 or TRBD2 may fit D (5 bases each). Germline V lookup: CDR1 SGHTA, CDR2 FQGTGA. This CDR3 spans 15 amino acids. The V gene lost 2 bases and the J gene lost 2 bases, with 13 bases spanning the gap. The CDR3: CASSLGGSQPYEQYF. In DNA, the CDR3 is TGTGCCAGCAGCTTAGGGGGTTCTCAACCCTACGAGCAGTACTTC.

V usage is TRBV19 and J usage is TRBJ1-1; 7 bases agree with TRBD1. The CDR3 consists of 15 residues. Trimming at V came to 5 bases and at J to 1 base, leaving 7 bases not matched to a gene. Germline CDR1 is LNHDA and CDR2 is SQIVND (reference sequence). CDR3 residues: CASSSEDRRNTEAFF. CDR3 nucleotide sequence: TGTGCCAGTAGTTCTGAGGACAGGAGGAACACTGAAGCTTTCTTT.

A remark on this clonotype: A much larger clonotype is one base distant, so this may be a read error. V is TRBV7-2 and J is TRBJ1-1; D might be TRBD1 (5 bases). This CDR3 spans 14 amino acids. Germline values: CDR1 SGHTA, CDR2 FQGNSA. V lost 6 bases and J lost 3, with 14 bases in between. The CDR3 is CASRQTQGHTEAFF. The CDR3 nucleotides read TGTGCCAGCAGACAAACCCAGGGTCACACTGAAGCTTTCTTT.

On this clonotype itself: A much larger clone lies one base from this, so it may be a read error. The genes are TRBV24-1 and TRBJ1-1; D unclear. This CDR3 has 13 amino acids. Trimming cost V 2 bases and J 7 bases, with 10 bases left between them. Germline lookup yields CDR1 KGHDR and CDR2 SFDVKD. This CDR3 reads CATSDSRANEAFF. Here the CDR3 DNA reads TGTGCCACCAGTGATTCCCGGGCAAATGAAGCTTTCTTT.

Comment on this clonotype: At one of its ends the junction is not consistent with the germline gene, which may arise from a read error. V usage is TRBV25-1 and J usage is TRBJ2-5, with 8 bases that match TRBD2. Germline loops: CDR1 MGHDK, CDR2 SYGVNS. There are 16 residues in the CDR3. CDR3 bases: TGTGCCTGCAGTGCTACGGTGACTAGCGCGCAAGAGACCCAGTACTTC. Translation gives CACSATVTSAQETQYF.

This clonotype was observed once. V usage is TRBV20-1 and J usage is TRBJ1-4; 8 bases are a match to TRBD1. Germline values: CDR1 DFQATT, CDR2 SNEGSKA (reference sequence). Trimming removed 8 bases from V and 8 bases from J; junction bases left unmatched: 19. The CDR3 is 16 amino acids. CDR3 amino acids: CSPKSLRDRSYEKLFF. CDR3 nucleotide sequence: TGCAGTCCGAAATCTCTTAGGGACAGGTCGTACGAAAAACTGTTTTTT.